The clone carrying this T cell receptor (beta chain) was counted once. Antigen specificity is unknown. Compared with germline, one end of the junction differs, possibly owing to a read error. The CDR3 sequence is 15 residues long. Germline loops: CDR1 MNHNS, CDR2 SASEGT. The data derive from a study of tumor and adjacent non-tumor tissue in lung cancer. Study-wide points: Top 100 clones took a larger repertoire share in normal lung. TCR diversity was significantly greater in tumor than normal lung tissue. Tumor TCR diversity, when higher, was linked to shorter survival.

RNA was extracted from bulk tissue without any cell sorting. The library came from three nested PCR rounds adapted from ARM-PCR protocols. Each CDR3 protein gets one entry after TCRdb re-called the multiplex PCR reads with MiXCR. The sample carries approximately 71,000 distinct CDR3 sequences, about 61% recorded once. Sequencing used lung tumor tissue. The sequence derives from a man aged 50 to 60 with non-small cell lung cancer. The V gene is TRBV6-1, the J gene TRBJ2-1; 7 bases are a match to TRBD2. The DNA of the CDR3 is TGTGCCTGCAGTGAGGGAACTAGCGCCTACAATGAGCAGTTCTTC. Amino acid sequence: CACSEGTSAYNEQFF.